A selection of T cell receptor beta chains follows, all from one sample in a study of T cells after posttransplantation cyclophosphamide. Clones were read by immunoSEQ multiplex PCR, and TCRdb kept only the in-frame ones, dropping some. The sample presents over 25,000 clones, none singletons. The specimen was PBMCs. The receptors here all came from a man aged 50 to 59 in good health, CMV-negative, and a related stem cell transplant donor. CDR3s include the opening cysteine and the closing phenylalanine or tryptophan. The D gene is left open where the match is weak. The size field reads how often the clone was seen (once, few, many) or a class if it is expanded.

TRBV4-1	TRBJ1-2	-	many	CASSQDSAANSYGYTF	TGCGCCAGCAGCCAAGATTCGGCGGCAAACTCCTATGGCTACACCTTC
TRBV19	TRBJ1-2	-	many	CASTTPGKTYGYTF	TGTGCCAGTACCACCCCAGGTAAAACCTATGGCTACACCTTC
TRBV9	TRBJ2-2	TRBD2	many	CASSVVGSGSSGELFF	TGTGCCAGCAGCGTAGTAGGTAGCGGGAGCTCCGGGGAGCTGTTTTTT
TRBV25-1	TRBJ2-1	-	many	CASSGTGEQFF	TGTGCCAGCAGTGGAACAGGGGAGCAGTTCTTC
TRBV6-1	TRBJ2-7	-	few	CASSPQVSSYEQYF	TGTGCCAGCAGTCCACAGGTTTCATCCTACGAGCAGTACTTC
TRBV5-1	TRBJ1-3	-	many	CASSFADNSGNTIYF	TGCGCCAGCAGCTTCGCGGACAACTCTGGAAACACCATATATTTT
TRBV28	TRBJ2-7	-	many	CASSFSHTSYEQYF	TGTGCCAGCAGTTTCTCCCACACCTCCTACGAGCAGTACTTC
TRBV11-2	TRBJ2-3	TRBD2	many	CASSRERGNGDTQYF	TGTGCCAGCAGCCGGGAGCGGGGGAACGGAGATACGCAGTATTTT
TRBV7-6	TRBJ2-7	TRBD2	many	CASSLRSSGYSYEQYF	TGTGCCAGCAGCTTACGGTCTAGCGGTTACTCCTACGAGCAGTACTTC
TRBV28	TRBJ2-6	-	many	CASSRGIWANVLTF	TGTGCCAGCAGTCGGGGGATCTGGGCCAACGTCCTGACTTTC
TRBV5-1	TRBJ1-4	TRBD1	many	CASSVGQVNEKLFF	TGCGCCAGCAGCGTAGGACAGGTTAATGAAAAACTGTTTTTT
TRBV6-1	TRBJ2-7	TRBD2	many	CASSASYSGLADSYEQYF	TGTGCCAGCAGTGCTTCCTACTCAGGACTAGCCGACTCCTACGAGCAGTACTTC
TRBV2	TRBJ1-2	-	many	CASSYRANYGYTF	TGTGCCAGCAGTTACAGGGCCAACTATGGCTACACCTTC
TRBV19	TRBJ2-5	-	many	CASSWGLPEETQYF	TGTGCCAGTAGTTGGGGACTCCCAGAAGAGACCCAGTACTTC
TRBV5-1	TRBJ1-1	TRBD1	many	CASGQGAGGEAFF	TGCGCCAGTGGACAGGGGGCGGGTGGTGAAGCTTTCTTT
TRBV27	TRBJ2-5	TRBD2	many	CASSPSTSGRETQYF	TGTGCCAGCAGTCCCTCGACTAGCGGGCGAGAGACCCAGTACTTC
TRBV19	TRBJ2-1	TRBD2	many	CASSAQSGGAYNEQFF	TGTGCCAGTAGTGCCCAAAGCGGGGGGGCCTACAATGAGCAGTTCTTC
TRBV5-1	TRBJ2-7	-	many	CASSLLDKYEQYF	TGCGCCAGCAGCTTGCTGGACAAATACGAGCAGTACTTC
TRBV28	TRBJ2-6	-	many	CASSTGQLSGANVLTF	TGTGCCAGCAGCACCGGACAACTATCTGGGGCCAACGTCCTGACTTTC
TRBV6-5	TRBJ2-1	-	many	CASSRFGPAYSEQFF	TGTGCCAGCAGTCGATTTGGCCCGGCTTACAGCGAGCAGTTCTTC
TRBV9	TRBJ2-7	TRBD2	few	CASSDGLAGAHEQYF	TGTGCCAGCAGCGATGGGCTAGCGGGAGCCCACGAGCAGTACTTC
TRBV6-6	TRBJ1-5	-	many	CASRDAGASNQPQHF	TGTGCCAGCAGAGACGCGGGGGCAAGCAATCAGCCCCAGCATTTT
TRBV5-1	TRBJ2-5	TRBD1	many	CASSPLGTVETQYF	TGCGCCAGCAGCCCCCTGGGGACAGTTGAGACCCAGTACTTC
TRBV5-6	TRBJ1-2	-	many	CASSWYRVEYGYTF	TGTGCCAGCAGCTGGTACAGGGTCGAATATGGCTACACCTTC
TRBV13	TRBJ2-3	-	many	CASSLRGSRDTQYF	TGTGCCAGCAGCTTACGAGGGAGCAGAGATACGCAGTATTTT
TRBV28	TRBJ1-4	-	many	CASSFAGGRLDEKLFF	TGTGCCAGCAGTTTCGCGGGGGGGCGCTTGGATGAAAAACTGTTTTTT
TRBV2	TRBJ2-7	TRBD1	many	CASSADRGRYEQYF	TGTGCCAGCAGTGCCGACAGGGGGCGGTACGAGCAGTACTTC
TRBV9	TRBJ2-7	TRBD2	many	CASSVGLAGEGEQYF	TGTGCCAGCAGCGTCGGACTAGCGGGAGAAGGCGAGCAGTACTTC
TRBV28	TRBJ1-1	-	many	CASSFEIEAFF	TGTGCCAGCAGTTTCGAGATTGAAGCTTTCTTT
TRBV2	TRBJ1-6	TRBD1	many	CASAGTGGYNSPLHF	TGTGCCAGCGCCGGGACAGGGGGTTATAATTCACCCCTCCACTTT
TRBV7-9	TRBJ1-6	-	many	CASSLAQINSPLHF	TGTGCCAGCAGCTTAGCGCAGATTAATTCACCCCTCCACTTT
TRBV2	TRBJ2-7	-	many	CASMIRGTSYEQYF	TGTGCCAGCATGATACGGGGGACCTCCTACGAGCAGTACTTC
TRBV4-1	TRBJ1-5	TRBD1	many	CASSQGIQGGNQPQHF	TGCGCCAGCAGCCAAGGGATACAGGGGGGCAATCAGCCCCAGCATTTT
TRBV19	TRBJ1-2	-	many	CASSPREDAGYTF	TGTGCCAGTAGTCCAAGGGAGGACGCGGGCTACACCTTC
TRBV5-1	TRBJ2-5	-	many	CASSLDHLQETQYF	TGCGCCAGCAGCTTGGACCACTTACAAGAGACCCAGTACTTC
TRBV6-6	TRBJ2-1	TRBD2	many	CASRHRSGGAYNEQFF	TGTGCCAGCAGACACCGGAGCGGGGGAGCCTACAATGAGCAGTTCTTC
TRBV6-5	TRBJ1-1	TRBD1	many	CASSWDRGTEAFF	TGTGCCAGCAGTTGGGACAGGGGCACTGAAGCTTTCTTT
TRBV7-6	TRBJ2-3	TRBD2	many	CASSPLSGLEDTQYF	TGTGCCAGCAGCCCTCTTAGCGGGTTGGAAGATACGCAGTATTTT
TRBV30	TRBJ1-2	TRBD1	many	CAWSGTGGGTVHGYTF	TGTGCCTGGAGCGGGACAGGGGGCGGAACGGTCCATGGCTACACCTTC
TRBV28	TRBJ1-4	TRBD1	many	CASSLFQAGGHIGEKLFF	TGTGCCAGCAGTTTATTTCAGGCAGGGGGCCATATTGGAGAAAAACTGTTTTTT
TRBV6-1	TRBJ2-1	TRBD2	many	CASLTSGSFHNEQFF	TGTGCCAGTTTAACTAGCGGGAGCTTCCATAATGAGCAGTTCTTC
TRBV10-3	TRBJ1-2	TRBD1	many	CAMQTGLGGYTF	TGTGCCATGCAGACAGGGCTAGGTGGCTACACCTTC
TRBV9	TRBJ1-3	-	many	CASSVAGAGNTIYF	TGTGCCAGCAGCGTAGCAGGGGCTGGAAACACCATATATTTT